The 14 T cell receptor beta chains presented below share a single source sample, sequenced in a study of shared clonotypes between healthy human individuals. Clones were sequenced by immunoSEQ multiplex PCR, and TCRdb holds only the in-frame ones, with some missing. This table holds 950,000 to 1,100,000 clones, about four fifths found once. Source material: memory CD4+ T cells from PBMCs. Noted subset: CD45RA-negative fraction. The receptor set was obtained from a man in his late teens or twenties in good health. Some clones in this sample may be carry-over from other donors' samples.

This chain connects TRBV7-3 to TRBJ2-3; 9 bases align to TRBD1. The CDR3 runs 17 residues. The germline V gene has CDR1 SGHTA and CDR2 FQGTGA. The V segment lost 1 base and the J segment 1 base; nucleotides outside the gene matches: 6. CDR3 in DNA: TGTGCCAGCAGCTTAAACGGGGGACAGGGACGCACAGATACGCAGTATTTT. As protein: CASSLNGGQGRTDTQYF.

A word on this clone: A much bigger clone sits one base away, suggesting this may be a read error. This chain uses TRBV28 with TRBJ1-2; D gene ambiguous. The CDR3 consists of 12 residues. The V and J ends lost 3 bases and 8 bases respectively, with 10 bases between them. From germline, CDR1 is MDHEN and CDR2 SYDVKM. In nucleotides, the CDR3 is TGTGCCAGCAGTTTGTCCGCTGGGGGCTACACCTTC. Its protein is CASSLSAGGYTF.

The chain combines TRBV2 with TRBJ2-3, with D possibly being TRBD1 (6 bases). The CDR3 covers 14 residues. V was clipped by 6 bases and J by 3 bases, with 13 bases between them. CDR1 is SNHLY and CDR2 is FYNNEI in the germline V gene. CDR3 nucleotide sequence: TGTGCCAGCAGGGATCCGGGACAAACAGATACGCAGTATTTT. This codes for CASRDPGQTDTQYF.

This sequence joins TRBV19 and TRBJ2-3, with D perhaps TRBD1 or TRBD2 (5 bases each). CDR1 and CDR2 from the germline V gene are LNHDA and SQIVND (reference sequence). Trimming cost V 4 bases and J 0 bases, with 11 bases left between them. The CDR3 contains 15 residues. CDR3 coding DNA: TGTGCCAGTAGTAGAGGGACGGTCAGCACAGATACGCAGTATTTT. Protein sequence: CASSRGTVSTDTQYF.

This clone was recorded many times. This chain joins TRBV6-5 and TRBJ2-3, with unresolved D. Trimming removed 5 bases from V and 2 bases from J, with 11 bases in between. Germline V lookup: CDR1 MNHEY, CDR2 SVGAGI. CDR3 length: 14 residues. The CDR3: CASSLTTPTDTQYF. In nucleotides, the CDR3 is TGTGCCAGCAGTCTTACCACCCCCACAGATACGCAGTATTTT.

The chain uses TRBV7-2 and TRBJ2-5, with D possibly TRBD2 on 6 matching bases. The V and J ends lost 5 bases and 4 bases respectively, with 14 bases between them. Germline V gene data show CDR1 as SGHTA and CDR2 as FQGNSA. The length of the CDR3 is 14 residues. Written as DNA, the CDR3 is TGTGCCAGCAGCCCGAGAGTGGGGGGAGAGACCCAGTACTTC. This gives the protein CASSPRVGGETQYF.

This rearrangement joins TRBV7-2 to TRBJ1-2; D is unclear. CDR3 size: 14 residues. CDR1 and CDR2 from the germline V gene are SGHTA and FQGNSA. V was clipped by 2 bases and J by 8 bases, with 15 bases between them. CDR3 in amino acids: CASSLSILWLGYTF. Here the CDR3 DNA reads TGTGCCAGCAGCTTAAGTATCCTATGGTTGGGCTACACCTTC.

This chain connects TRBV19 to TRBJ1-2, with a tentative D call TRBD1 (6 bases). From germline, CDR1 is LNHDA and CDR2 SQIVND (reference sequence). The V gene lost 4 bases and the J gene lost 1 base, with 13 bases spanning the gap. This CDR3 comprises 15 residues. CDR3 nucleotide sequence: TGTGCCAGTAGTAAGGCAGGGGCAGTTAACTATGGCTACACCTTC. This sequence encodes CASSKAGAVNYGYTF.

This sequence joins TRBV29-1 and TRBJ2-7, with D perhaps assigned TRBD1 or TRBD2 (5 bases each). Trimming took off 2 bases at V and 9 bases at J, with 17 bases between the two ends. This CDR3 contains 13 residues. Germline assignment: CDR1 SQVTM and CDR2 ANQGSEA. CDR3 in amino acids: CSVELPSTGRQYF. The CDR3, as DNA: TGCAGCGTTGAATTGCCTAGCACGGGACGGCAGTACTTC.

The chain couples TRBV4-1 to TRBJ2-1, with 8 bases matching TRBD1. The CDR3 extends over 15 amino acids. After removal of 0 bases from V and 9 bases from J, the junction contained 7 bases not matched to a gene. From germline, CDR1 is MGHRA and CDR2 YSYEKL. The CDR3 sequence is CASSQDFTGGIEQFF. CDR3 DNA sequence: TGCGCCAGCAGCCAAGATTTTACAGGGGGGATTGAGCAGTTCTTC.

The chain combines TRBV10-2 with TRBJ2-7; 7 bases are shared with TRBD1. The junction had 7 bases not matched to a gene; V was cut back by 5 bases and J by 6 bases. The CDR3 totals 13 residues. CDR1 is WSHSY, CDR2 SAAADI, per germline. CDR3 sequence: CASSLGQISEQYF. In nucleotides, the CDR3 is TGCGCCAGCAGTTTGGGACAGATCAGCGAGCAGTACTTC.

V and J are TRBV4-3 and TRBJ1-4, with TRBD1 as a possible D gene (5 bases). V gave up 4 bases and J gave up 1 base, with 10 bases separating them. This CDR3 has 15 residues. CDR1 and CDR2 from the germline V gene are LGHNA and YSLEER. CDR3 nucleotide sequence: TGCGCCAGCAGCCGAGCTAGGGGAACTAATGAAAAACTGTTTTTT. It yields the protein CASSRARGTNEKLFF.

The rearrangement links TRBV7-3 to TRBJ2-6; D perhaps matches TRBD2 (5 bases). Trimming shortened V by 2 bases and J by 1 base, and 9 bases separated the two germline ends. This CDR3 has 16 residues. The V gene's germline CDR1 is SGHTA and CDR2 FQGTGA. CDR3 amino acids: CASSLPGDSGANVLTF. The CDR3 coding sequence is TGTGCCAGCAGCTTACCCGGGGATTCTGGGGCCAACGTCCTGACTTTC.

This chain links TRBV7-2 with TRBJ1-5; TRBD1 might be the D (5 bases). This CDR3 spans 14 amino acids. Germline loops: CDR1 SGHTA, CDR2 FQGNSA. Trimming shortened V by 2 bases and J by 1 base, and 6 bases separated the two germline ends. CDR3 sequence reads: CASSLWGSNQPQHF. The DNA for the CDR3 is TGTGCCAGCAGCTTATGGGGGAGCAATCAGCCCCAGCATTTT.